These T cell receptor beta chains were read from a single sample in a study of T cell responses to AZD1222 COVID-19 vaccine. The protocol was immunoSEQ multiplex PCR, while the TCRdb copy is restricted to in-frame clones and leaves out a portion. Counted here are around 160,000 clones, approximately 94% occurring once; the ten biggest clones make up about 1.9%. The sequencing here drew on peripheral blood, taken on day 0 of AZD1222 vaccination. The receptors stem from an adult in good health. The CDR3 runs from the conserved cysteine through the conserved F or W. A D gene is named only where the DNA matches it firmly. Size is omitted from some rows. Given values are once, few, many or a class for expanded clones.

clone size	J gene	D gene	V gene	CDR3 protein
.	TRBJ1-2	.	TRBV6-5	CASSSGFYGYTF
.	TRBJ1-6	.	TRBV12-3/TRBV12-4	CASRELYNSPLHF
.	TRBJ2-6	.	TRBV5-1	CASSPGIWRGRANVLTF
.	TRBJ2-2	.	TRBV12-3/TRBV12-4	CASRLQGSGELFF
.	TRBJ1-4	TRBD1	TRBV20-1	CSASPMWGGTEGSNEKLFF
.	TRBJ2-3	.	TRBV12-5	CASGLVTGSTDTQYF
few	TRBJ1-3	TRBD1	TRBV6-5	CASSYDRGSGNTIYF
.	TRBJ2-2	TRBD1	TRBV19	CASSPSPGQGTNTGELFF
.	TRBJ1-1	TRBD1	TRBV10-1	CASSTGTENTEAFF
.	TRBJ1-2	.	TRBV11-1	CASSWLGGRSEGYTF
.	TRBJ2-1	.	TRBV18	CASSLQESGNEQFF
.	TRBJ1-2	.	TRBV14	CASSQSGLYGYTF
.	TRBJ2-5	.	TRBV5-5	CASSLAGVGETQYF
.	TRBJ1-1	.	TRBV5-1	CASSLSKNTEAFF
.	TRBJ2-1	.	TRBV4-1	CASSQSGPLLAYNEQFF
.	TRBJ2-7	.	TRBV7-3	CASSLVGGQGQYF
.	TRBJ1-1	.	TRBV10-1	CASKTPRGGATEAFF
.	TRBJ1-2	.	TRBV25-1	CASSEGLGGGGYTF
.	TRBJ2-3	TRBD1	TRBV6-1	CASSERTGATDTQYF
.	TRBJ1-2	.	TRBV6-5	CASKGGGRADGYTF
.	TRBJ2-4	.	TRBV21-1	CASGTGVYIQYF
.	TRBJ1-3	.	TRBV13	CASKETTGNTIYF
.	TRBJ2-1	.	TRBV9	CASSVQAYNEQFF
.	TRBJ2-7	TRBD2	TRBV6-5	CASGERGPFYEQYF
.	TRBJ2-6	.	TRBV19	CASSMILRAGGANVLTF
.	TRBJ1-2	TRBD1	TRBV11-2	CASSFPPGGQGKGYTF
.	TRBJ1-1	.	TRBV5-4	CASSLGGTGWNTEAFF
once	TRBJ2-7	.	TRBV4-1	CASSQLIVGPYEQYF
.	TRBJ1-4	.	TRBV7-9	CASSLQMGEKLFF
.	TRBJ1-5	.	TRBV29-1	CSVGLGNQPQHF
.	TRBJ2-7	TRBD2	TRBV5-4	CASSLGVVGRGYEQYF
.	TRBJ2-1	.	TRBV6-5	CASSYSSQGKGEQFF
.	TRBJ2-7	.	TRBV7-9	CASSLEAAYEQYF
few	TRBJ2-3	.	TRBV4-2	CASSPTGTQRDTQYF
.	TRBJ1-2	TRBD1	TRBV30	CAWSQKQTGGRIYGYTF
.	TRBJ2-1	TRBD2	TRBV24-1	CATSDLAGEQFF
.	TRBJ1-1	.	TRBV7-9	CASSSRRLMNTEAFF
.	TRBJ2-2	TRBD2	TRBV7-6	CASSLRGGGNTGELFF
.	TRBJ2-3	TRBD2	TRBV6-1	CASSESRGGNTDTQYF
.	TRBJ1-3	.	TRBV5-6	CASSFISGNTIYF
once	TRBJ1-2	.	TRBV29-1	CSVPRWDNYGYTF
.	TRBJ1-6	.	TRBV9	CASSLRGNSPLHF
.	TRBJ1-5	.	TRBV7-2	CASSRTGNQPQHF
.	TRBJ1-5	.	TRBV6-1	CASSEVSQPQHF
once	TRBJ2-5	.	TRBV7-2	CASSLELAAGFRYF
.	TRBJ2-1	.	TRBV7-7	CASSLALSGNNEQFF
once	TRBJ2-7	TRBD1	TRBV12-3/TRBV12-4	CASSLYRGYEQYF
.	TRBJ2-7	.	TRBV5-5	CASSYGLNYEQYF
.	TRBJ1-6	TRBD1	TRBV27	CASRARMGQINSPLHF
once	TRBJ1-2	TRBD1	TRBV19	CASSINRDRGNGYTF
.	TRBJ2-7	TRBD2	TRBV9	CASSPYSGSYEQYF
.	TRBJ2-1	.	TRBV7-3	CASSLTPTTSYNEQFF
.	TRBJ1-1	.	TRBV29-1	CSVRTGNTEAFF
few	TRBJ1-1	.	TRBV6-5	CASTGAGTMNTEAFF
.	TRBJ1-1	.	TRBV7-3	CASSLGMGNTEAFF
once	TRBJ1-5	.	TRBV18	CASSPRTEYSNQPQHF
.	TRBJ2-6	.	TRBV5-4	CASSQYRAGANVLTF
.	TRBJ2-1	.	TRBV6-5	CASSYYSQSSYNEQFF
.	TRBJ1-1	.	TRBV6-5	CASSYSEQMNTEAFF
.	TRBJ1-1	.	TRBV27	CASSMTVDRTEAFF